Below, 7 T cell receptor beta chains from the same sample are listed, as sequenced in a study of post-analysis software for immune sequencing data. Study findings and constraints: TRBV segments more frequent in patients than in controls numbered five and included TRBV5-6, TRBV5-1 and TRBV20-1.

TCR beta cDNA libraries included unique molecular identifiers. One entry per CDR3 protein results from TCRdb running MiXCR on the PCR reads. Of 740,000 or so distinct CDR3 sequences listed, approximately 53% are singletons. These receptors have no known antigen. The sequenced sample was blood. All receptors come from a girl aged 10 to 17 with multiple sclerosis.

V is TRBV20-1 and J is TRBJ2-7; 7 bases line up with TRBD2. V shed 6 bases and J 4 bases; nucleotides not matched to a gene: 6. The V gene's germline CDR1 is DFQATT and CDR2 SNEGSKA (reference sequence). The CDR3 is made up of 12 amino acids. CDR3 sequence (DNA): TGCAGTGCGGCGGGAGTCGATTACGAGCAGTACTTC. This encodes CSAAGVDYEQYF.

V gene TRBV7-2 combines with J gene TRBJ2-3; TRBD2 matches 16 bases. The germline gives CDR1 SGHTA, CDR2 FQGNSA. Trimming at V came to 2 bases and at J to 6 bases, leaving 11 bases not matched to a gene. The CDR3 is made up of 19 amino acids. The CDR3 here is CASSLSLRGTSGREDTQYF. In nucleotides, the CDR3 is TGTGCCAGCAGCTTATCGCTCCGGGGGACTAGCGGGAGGGAGGATACGCAGTATTTT.

This rearrangement joins TRBV11-1 to TRBJ2-1; D unclear. The CDR3 has 13 amino acids. CDR1 and CDR2 (germline): SGHAT, FQDESV (reference sequence). The V end lost 0 bases, the J end lost 12 bases, and 12 bases lay between the germline ends. For the CDR3, the DNA is TGTGCCAGCAGCTTAGCGCAGGAAAATTTGCAGTTCTTC. Translating gives CASSLAQENLQFF.

The chain is built from TRBV7-3 and TRBJ2-2, with unresolved D. The CDR3 has 13 amino acids. Per germline, CDR1 SGHTA and CDR2 FQGTGA. Trimming pared 1 base from V and 5 bases from J, leaving 5 bases between. For the CDR3, the DNA is TGTGCCAGCAGCTTAATGCGGACCGGGGAGCTGTTTTTT. Its translation is CASSLMRTGELFF.

This CDR3 reads CASSQPIGQDQGGYTF. In nucleotides, the CDR3 is TGTGCCAGCAGCCAACCAATAGGACAGGATCAGGGTGGCTACACCTTC. The gene calls are TRBV3-1 and TRBJ1-2; 7 nucleotides line up with TRBD1. Germline V gene sequence: CDR1 LGHDT, CDR2 YNNKEL (reference sequence). This CDR3 is 16 amino acids long. J gave up 7 bases and V 2 bases, and 13 bases lay outside the gene matches.

The V and J genes are TRBV7-6 and TRBJ2-3, with TRBD2 matching over 14 bases. CDR1 SGHVS and CDR2 FNYEAQ come from the germline V gene. The ends lost 5 bases at V and 4 bases at J; junction bases unmatched: 8. This CDR3 has 17 residues. The CDR3 coding sequence is TGTGCCAGCAGCGTGGGACTAGCGGGAGTAGTTGCAGATACGCAGTATTTT. Its protein is CASSVGLAGVVADTQYF.

This clonotype was seen a handful of times. The chain joins TRBV7-7 to TRBJ2-3; no reliable D call. V was shortened by 1 base and J by 4 bases, with 6 bases between the two germline ends. The CDR3 is made up of 13 amino acids. The germline V gene encodes CDR1 SSHAT and CDR2 FNYEAQ (reference sequence). CDR3 residues: CASSLDRADTQYF. CDR3 in DNA: TGTGCCAGCAGCTTAGATCGTGCAGATACGCAGTATTTT. Drawing the rest from reference TRBV7-7 and TRBJ2-3, the complete variable domain is GAGVSQSPRYKVTKRGQDVTLRCDPISSHATLYWYQQALGQGPEFLTYFNYEAQPDKSGLPSDRFSAERPEGSISTLTIQRTEQRDSAMYRCASSLDRADTQYFGPGTRLTVL.